This TCR beta chain came from a study of T cell responses to AZD1222 COVID-19 vaccine. Overall study results and limits: None of the repertoires were sampled until the peak T cell response had passed. Most donors were white British and more were female, and clonal diversity was possibly underestimated.

Looked up from germline, CDR1 is SGHTS and CDR2 is YDEGEE. The ends lost 3 bases at V and 2 bases at J; junction bases unmatched: 14. This CDR3 has 17 residues. TCRdb keeps only in-frame clones here, not all; method: immunoSEQ multiplex PCR. The sample lists fewer than 120,000 clones, roughly 89% occurring once. Comments on this clone: The antigen is unknown.

This chain uses TRBV5-8 with TRBJ2-7; 7 bases match TRBD1. The source was peripheral blood, collected 28 days after the second AZD1222 dose. The TCR comes from an adult who received the AZD1222 COVID-19 vaccine. Here the CDR3 DNA reads TGTGCCAGCAGCTCCACAGGGGCCGGGTACTACCCCTACGAGCAGTACTTC. It encodes CASSSTGAGYYPYEQYF.